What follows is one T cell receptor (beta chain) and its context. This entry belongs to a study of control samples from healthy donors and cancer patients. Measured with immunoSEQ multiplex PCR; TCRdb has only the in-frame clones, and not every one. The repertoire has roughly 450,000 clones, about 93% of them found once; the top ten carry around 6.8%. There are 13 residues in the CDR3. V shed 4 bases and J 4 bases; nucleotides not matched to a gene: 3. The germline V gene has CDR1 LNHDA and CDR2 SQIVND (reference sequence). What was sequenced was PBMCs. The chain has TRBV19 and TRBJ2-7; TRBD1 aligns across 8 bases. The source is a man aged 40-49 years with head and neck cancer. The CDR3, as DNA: TGTGCCAGTAGTACCCGGGACAGGTACGAGCAGTACTTC. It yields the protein CASSTRDRYEQYF.